A single sample gave rise to the 14 T cell receptor beta chains below, sequenced in a study of blood T cell repertoires in COVID-19. The protocol was immunoSEQ multiplex PCR, while the TCRdb copy is restricted to in-frame clones and leaves out a portion. The sample lists about 200,000 clones, about 88% occurring once. Material for sequencing was peripheral blood. These receptors came from a man in his forties with active or convalescent COVID-19.

The chain combines TRBV7-9 with TRBJ2-7; D is possibly TRBD1 (6 bases). The CDR3 sequence is 14 residues long. V was clipped by 5 bases and J by 1 base, with 12 bases between them. Germline values: CDR1 SEHNR, CDR2 FQNEAQ (reference sequence). The CDR3 loop reads CASSPWTASYEQYF. The CDR3 nucleotides are TGTGCCAGCAGCCCTTGGACAGCTTCCTACGAGCAGTACTTC. Full variable domain (outside the CDR3, taken from reference TRBV7-9 and TRBJ2-7): DTGVSQNPRHKITKRGQNVTFRCDPISEHNRLYWYRQTLGQGPEFLTYFQNEAQLEKSRLLSDRFSAERPKGSFSTLEIQRTEQGDSAMYLCASSPWTASYEQYFGPGTRLTVT.

V usage is TRBV5-5 and J usage is TRBJ2-5, with a tentative D call TRBD1 (5 bases). The germline V gene has CDR1 SGHKS and CDR2 YYEKEE (reference sequence). The V and J ends lost 1 base and 5 bases respectively, with 12 bases between them. This CDR3 spans 14 amino acids. CDR3 protein: CASSLNPGAETQYF. CDR3 bases: TGTGCCAGCAGCTTGAACCCTGGGGCGGAGACCCAGTACTTC.

The sample holds many counts of this clone. This chain links TRBV12-3 or TRBV12-4 with TRBJ1-5, with D perhaps TRBD1 (5 bases). V shed 6 bases and J shed 9 bases, with 15 bases lying between them. This CDR3 is built from 13 residues. The CDR3 DNA sequence: TGTGCCAGCAGCTCTGGGGCCGGATTGCCCCAGCATTTT. Encoded protein: CASSSGAGLPQHF.

This chain connects TRBV12-3 or TRBV12-4 to TRBJ1-2; 9 bases are shared with TRBD1. V lost 4 bases to trimming and J lost 8 bases; unmatched junction nucleotides: 5. The CDR3 extends over 13 amino acids. The CDR3 protein is CASSSRDRDGYTF. The CDR3 DNA follows: TGTGCCAGCAGTTCCCGGGACAGGGACGGCTACACCTTC.

The CDR3 here is CASSFTPTAGYTF. The DNA for the CDR3 is TGTGCCAGCAGCTTTACCCCCACTGCGGGCTACACCTTC. The rearrangement links TRBV5-6 to TRBJ1-2; D uncertain. Deletions cut 2 bases from V and 8 bases from J, with 13 bases between. CDR3 length: 13 residues. Germline CDR1 is SGHDT and CDR2 is YYEEEE.

The V and J genes are TRBV6-5 and TRBJ1-5, with D unresolved. V gave up 7 bases and J gave up 2 bases, with 9 bases separating them. The CDR3 totals 13 residues. The germline V gene has CDR1 MNHEY and CDR2 SVGAGI. In DNA, the CDR3 is TGTGCCAGCACCCCGGTGGGCAATCAGCCCCAGCATTTT. Translating it yields CASTPVGNQPQHF.

This clone came up once. The J gene is TRBJ2-1, the V gene TRBV3-1 (or the pseudogene TRBV3-2); unclear D gene. This CDR3 contains 15 residues. The germline V and J ends were trimmed by 4 bases and 0 bases, with 10 bases remaining between them. Germline-derived CDR1 and CDR2 are LGHDT and YNNKEL (reference sequence). The CDR3 spells CASSPVSSSYNEQFF. CDR3 coding DNA: TGTGCCAGCAGCCCCGTTAGTTCCTCCTACAATGAGCAGTTCTTC.

The rearrangement uses TRBV19 and TRBJ1-6, with TRBD1 as a possible D gene (5 bases). The CDR3 totals 16 residues. The V and J ends lost 7 bases and 0 bases respectively, with 13 bases between them. The V gene's germline CDR1 is LNHDA and CDR2 SQIVND (reference sequence). The CDR3 nucleotides are TGTGCCAGTACCGACAGACCTCGCTCCTATAATTCACCCCTCCACTTT. Translation gives CASTDRPRSYNSPLHF.

The V call is TRBV4-1, the J call TRBJ1-2, with D possibly TRBD1 on 6 matching bases. From germline, CDR1 is MGHRA and CDR2 YSYEKL. The CDR3 totals 14 residues. The V end was cut by 2 bases, the J end by 8 bases, with 15 bases between. CDR3 sequence (DNA): TGCGCCAGCAGCCAACGACAGGAGTTTGGCGGCTACACCTTC. Translating gives CASSQRQEFGGYTF.

The sample holds one count of this clone. The V call is TRBV19, the J call TRBJ2-2; 12 bases are shared with TRBD2. Germline CDR1 reads LNHDA; CDR2 reads SQIVND (reference sequence). CDR3 length equals 16 residues. With 1 base clipped from V and 5 bases from J, the junction kept 2 bases outside the gene matches. DNA for the CDR3: TGTGCCAGTAGTATAGTTCTAGCGGGAGGGACCGGGGAGCTGTTTTTT. Protein sequence: CASSIVLAGGTGELFF.

The chain has TRBV30 and TRBJ1-6; perhaps TRBD1 as D (5 bases). Germline V gives CDR1 GTSNPN, CDR2 SVGIG (reference sequence). The CDR3 has 12 residues. The CDR3 nucleotides are TGTGCGTGGGACGGGGATAATTCACCCCTCCACTTT. Translated, it gives CAWDGDNSPLHF.

J is TRBJ1-1 and V is TRBV28, with D unresolved. This CDR3 is 13 amino acids long. V was trimmed by 1 base and J by 11 bases, leaving 14 bases between them. The germline gives CDR1 MDHEN, CDR2 SYDVKM. CDR3 DNA sequence: TGTGCCAGCAGTTTATTGAGGATAGGTGAGGCTTTCTTT. It translates to CASSLLRIGEAFF. The whole variable domain, filled in from reference TRBV28 and TRBJ1-1, reads DVKVTQSSRYLVKRTGEKVFLECVQDMDHENMFWYRQDPGLGLRLIYFSYDVKMKEKGDIPEGYSVSREKKERFSLILESASTNQTSMYLCASSLLRIGEAFFGQGTRLTVV.

The chain has TRBV28 and TRBJ2-7, with 8 bases lining up with TRBD1. The CDR3 totals 13 residues. Germline CDR1 and CDR2: MDHEN and SYDVKM. V was pared by 5 bases and J by 3 bases, with 3 bases of the junction left unmatched. CDR3 nucleotide sequence: TGTGCCAGCAGTGGACAGGGAATCTACGAGCAGTACTTC. It specifies CASSGQGIYEQYF.

J is TRBJ1-2 and V is TRBV3-1 (or the pseudogene TRBV3-2), with D possibly TRBD1 on 5 matching bases. The germline gives CDR1 LGHDT, CDR2 YNNKEL (reference sequence). The CDR3 runs 17 residues. V was shortened by 5 bases and J by 7 bases, with 26 bases between the two germline ends. CDR3 bases: TGTGCCAGCAGCGAACCAGGTTTTAGTGCAGGGTCGGGTGGCTACACCTTC. Its translation is CASSEPGFSAGSGGYTF.